This T cell receptor beta chain came from a study of blood T cell repertoires in COVID-19. Study-wide background: The United States, Italy and Spain supplied acute and convalescent COVID-19 samples.

Per the original data handling: Estimated nucleated cell counts came from reference gene primer amplification. Data came from immunoSEQ multiplex PCR; TCRdb stores just in-frame clones and leaves some out. Clone size and the V and J calls come from that table; the DNA yielded D and trimming. Among under 95,000 clones listed, more than 75% were seen once. V lost 4 bases, J lost 2 bases, and 8 bases lay in between. The CDR3 runs 14 residues. Germline CDR1 is LNHDA and CDR2 is SQIVND (reference sequence). The J gene is TRBJ2-2, the V gene TRBV19; D possibly corresponds to TRBD1 (5 bases). This receptor was obtained from a woman of 80 years or more with acute or convalescent COVID-19. Sequenced input: peripheral blood. The CDR3, as DNA: TGTGCCAGTAGTACCACAGGAAACACCGGGGAGCTGTTTTTT. It translates to CASSTTGNTGELFF.